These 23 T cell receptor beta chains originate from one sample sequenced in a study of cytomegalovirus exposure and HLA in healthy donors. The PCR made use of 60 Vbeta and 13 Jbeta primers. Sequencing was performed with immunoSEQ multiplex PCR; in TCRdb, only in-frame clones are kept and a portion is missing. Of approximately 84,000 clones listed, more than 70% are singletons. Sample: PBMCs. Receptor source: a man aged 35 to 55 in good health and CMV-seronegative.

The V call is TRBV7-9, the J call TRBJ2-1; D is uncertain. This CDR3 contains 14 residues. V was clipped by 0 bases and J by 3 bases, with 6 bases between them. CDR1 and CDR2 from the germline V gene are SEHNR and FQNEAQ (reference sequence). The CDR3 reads CASSLAAGYNEQFF. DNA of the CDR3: TGTGCCAGCAGCTTAGCGGCTGGCTACAATGAGCAGTTCTTC.

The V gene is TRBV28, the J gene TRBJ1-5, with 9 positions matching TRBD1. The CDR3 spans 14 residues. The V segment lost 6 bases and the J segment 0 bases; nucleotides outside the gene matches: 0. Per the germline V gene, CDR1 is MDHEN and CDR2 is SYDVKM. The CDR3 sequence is CASRGQGSNQPQHF. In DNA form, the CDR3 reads TGTGCCAGCAGGGGACAGGGTAGCAATCAGCCCCAGCATTTT.

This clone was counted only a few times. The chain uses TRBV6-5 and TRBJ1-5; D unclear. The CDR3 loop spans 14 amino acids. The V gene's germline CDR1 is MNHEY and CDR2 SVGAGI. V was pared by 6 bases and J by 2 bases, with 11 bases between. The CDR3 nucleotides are TGTGCCAGCAGCGCGGATTGGGGCAATCAGCCCCAGCATTTT. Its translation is CASSADWGNQPQHF.

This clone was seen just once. CDR3 nucleotide sequence: TGTGCCATCAGGGCCATGGGTATGACAGGCCGGGGCACTGAAGCTTTCTTT. This translates into CAIRAMGMTGRGTEAFF. The J gene is TRBJ1-1, the V gene TRBV10-3, with a possible D match to TRBD1 (6 bases). This CDR3 has 17 residues. Germline loops: CDR1 ENHRY, CDR2 SYGVKD. Trimming stripped 6 bases from V and 4 bases from J, with 24 bases between.

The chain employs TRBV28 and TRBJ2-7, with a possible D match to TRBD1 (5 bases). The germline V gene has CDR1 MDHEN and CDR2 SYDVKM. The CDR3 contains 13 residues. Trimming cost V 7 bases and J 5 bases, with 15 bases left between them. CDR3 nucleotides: TGTGCCAGCAACCCGGTGGGGCGCGACGAGCAGTACTTC. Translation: CASNPVGRDEQYF.

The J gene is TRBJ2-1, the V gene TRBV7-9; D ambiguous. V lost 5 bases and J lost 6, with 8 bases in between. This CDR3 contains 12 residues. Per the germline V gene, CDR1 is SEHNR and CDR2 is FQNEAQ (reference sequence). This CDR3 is CASSPLSNEQFF. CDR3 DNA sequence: TGTGCCAGCAGCCCACTTTCCAATGAGCAGTTCTTC.

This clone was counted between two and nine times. DNA for the CDR3: TGTGCCAGCAGACGATTACAGGAAGCTTTCTTT. Translated: CASRRLQEAFF. The rearrangement joins TRBV27 to TRBJ1-1; D gene uncertain. V dropped 6 bases and J dropped 8 bases, with 10 bases sitting between them. This CDR3 is built from 11 residues. Germline V gene sequence: CDR1 MNHEY, CDR2 SMNVEV (reference sequence).

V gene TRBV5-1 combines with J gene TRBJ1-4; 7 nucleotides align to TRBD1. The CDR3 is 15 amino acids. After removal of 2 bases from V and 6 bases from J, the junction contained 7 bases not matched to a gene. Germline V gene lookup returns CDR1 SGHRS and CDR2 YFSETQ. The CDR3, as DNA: TGCGCCAGCAGCTTAACAGGGGCTCGAGATGAAAAACTGTTTTTT. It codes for CASSLTGARDEKLFF.

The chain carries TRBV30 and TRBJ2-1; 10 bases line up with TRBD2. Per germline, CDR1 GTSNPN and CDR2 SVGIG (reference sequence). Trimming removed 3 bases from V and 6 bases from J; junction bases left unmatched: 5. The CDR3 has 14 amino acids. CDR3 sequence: CAWRVAGGSNEQFF. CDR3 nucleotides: TGTGCCTGGAGGGTAGCGGGGGGATCCAATGAGCAGTTCTTC.

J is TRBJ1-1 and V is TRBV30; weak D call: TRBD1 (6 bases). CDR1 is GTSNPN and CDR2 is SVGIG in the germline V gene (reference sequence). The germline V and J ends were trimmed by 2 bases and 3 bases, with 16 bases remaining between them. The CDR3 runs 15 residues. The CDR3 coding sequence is TGTGCCTGGAGTTGGTATACAGGGACGGACACTGAAGCTTTCTTT. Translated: CAWSWYTGTDTEAFF.

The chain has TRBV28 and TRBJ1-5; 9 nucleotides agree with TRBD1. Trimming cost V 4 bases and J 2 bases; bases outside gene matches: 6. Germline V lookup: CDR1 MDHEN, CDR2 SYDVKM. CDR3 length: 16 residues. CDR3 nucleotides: TGTGCCAGCAGTTCGGACAGGGGAGACGGCAATCAGCCCCAGCATTTT. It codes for CASSSDRGDGNQPQHF.

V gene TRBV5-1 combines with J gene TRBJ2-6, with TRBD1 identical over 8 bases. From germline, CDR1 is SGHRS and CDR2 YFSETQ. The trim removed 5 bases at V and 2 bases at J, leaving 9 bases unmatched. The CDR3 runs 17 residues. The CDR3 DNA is TGCGCCAGCAGTCTGGTGCAGGGGGCTACTGGGGCCAACGTCCTGACTTTC. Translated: CASSLVQGATGANVLTF. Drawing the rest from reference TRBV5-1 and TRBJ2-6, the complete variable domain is KAGVTQTPRYLIKTRGQQVTLSCSPISGHRSVSWYQQTPGQGLQFLFEYFSETQRNKGNFPGRFSGRQFSNSRSEMNVSTLELGDSALYLCASSLVQGATGANVLTFGAGSRLTVL.

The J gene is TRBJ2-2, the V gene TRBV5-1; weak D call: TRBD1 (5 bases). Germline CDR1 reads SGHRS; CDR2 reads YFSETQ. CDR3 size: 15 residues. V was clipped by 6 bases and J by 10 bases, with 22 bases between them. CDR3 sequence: CASTQVVGVVEELFF. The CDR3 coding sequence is TGCGCCAGCACCCAGGTGGTAGGGGTTGTCGAGGAGCTGTTTTTT.

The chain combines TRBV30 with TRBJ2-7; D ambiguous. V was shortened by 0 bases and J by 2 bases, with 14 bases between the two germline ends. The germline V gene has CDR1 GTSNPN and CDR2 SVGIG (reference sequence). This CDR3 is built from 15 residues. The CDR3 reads CAWSVGAGVPYEQYF. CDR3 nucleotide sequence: TGTGCCTGGAGTGTAGGTGCAGGTGTACCCTACGAGCAGTACTTC.

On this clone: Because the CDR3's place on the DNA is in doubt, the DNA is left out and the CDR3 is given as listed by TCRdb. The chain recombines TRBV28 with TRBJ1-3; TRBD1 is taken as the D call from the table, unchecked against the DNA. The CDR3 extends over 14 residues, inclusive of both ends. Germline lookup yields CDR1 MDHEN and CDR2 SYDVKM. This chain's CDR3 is CASSSWGQGAAANF.

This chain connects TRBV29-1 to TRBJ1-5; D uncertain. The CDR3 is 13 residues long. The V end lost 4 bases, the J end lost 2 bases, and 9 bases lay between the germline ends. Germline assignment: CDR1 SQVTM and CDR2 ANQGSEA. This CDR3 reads CSVADGGNQPQHF. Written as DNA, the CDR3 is TGCAGCGTTGCCGACGGAGGCAATCAGCCCCAGCATTTT.

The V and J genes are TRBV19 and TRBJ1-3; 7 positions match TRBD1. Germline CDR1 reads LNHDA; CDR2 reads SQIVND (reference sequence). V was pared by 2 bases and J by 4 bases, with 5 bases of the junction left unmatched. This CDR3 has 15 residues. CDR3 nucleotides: TGTGCCAGTAGTATAAGAGGGGGCCCAGGAAACACCATATATTTT. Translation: CASSIRGGPGNTIYF.

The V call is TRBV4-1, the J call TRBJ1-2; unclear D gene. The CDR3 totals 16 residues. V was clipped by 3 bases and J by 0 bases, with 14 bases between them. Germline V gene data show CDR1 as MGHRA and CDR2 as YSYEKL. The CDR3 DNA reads TGCGCCAGCAGCCAGGCACCCGGACTCGCTAACTATGGCTACACCTTC. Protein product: CASSQAPGLANYGYTF.

CDR3 DNA: TGTGCCAGCAGCGTAGATGAGCGGACAGCGAACACTGAAGCTTTCTTT. Translated: CASSVDERTANTEAFF. V is TRBV9 and J is TRBJ1-1; possibly TRBD1 for D (6 bases). There are 16 residues in the CDR3. Germline V gene lookup returns CDR1 SGDLS and CDR2 YYNGEE. Trimming took 0 bases from V and 1 from J, leaving 13 bases between them.

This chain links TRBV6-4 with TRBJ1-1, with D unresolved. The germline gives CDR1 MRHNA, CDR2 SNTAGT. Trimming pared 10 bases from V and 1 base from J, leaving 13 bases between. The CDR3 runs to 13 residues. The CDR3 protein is CATAESPNTEAFF. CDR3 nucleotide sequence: TGTGCCACCGCGGAGAGTCCGAACACTGAAGCTTTCTTT.

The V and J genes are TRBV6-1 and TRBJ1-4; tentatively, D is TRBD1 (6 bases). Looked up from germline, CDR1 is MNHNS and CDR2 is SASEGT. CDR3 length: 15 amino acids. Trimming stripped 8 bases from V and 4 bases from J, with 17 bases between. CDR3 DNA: TGTGCCAGCCTTCGTAAGGACAGTTATAATGAAAAACTGTTTTTT. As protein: CASLRKDSYNEKLFF.

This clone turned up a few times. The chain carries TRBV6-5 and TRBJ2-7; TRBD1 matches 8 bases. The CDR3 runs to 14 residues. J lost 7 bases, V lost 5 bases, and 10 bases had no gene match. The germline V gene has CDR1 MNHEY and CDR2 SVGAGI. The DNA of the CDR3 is TGTGCCAGCAGTCCGACAGGGGAGAGCGGAGAGCAGTACTTC. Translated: CASSPTGESGEQYF.

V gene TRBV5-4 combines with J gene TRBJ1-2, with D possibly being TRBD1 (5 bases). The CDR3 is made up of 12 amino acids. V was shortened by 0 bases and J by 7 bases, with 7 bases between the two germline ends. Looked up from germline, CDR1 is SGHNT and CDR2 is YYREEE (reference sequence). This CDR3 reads CASSLVGAGYTF. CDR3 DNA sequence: TGTGCCAGCAGCTTGGTAGGGGCTGGCTACACCTTC.